The T cell receptor beta chain described here comes from a study of early T cells in non-severe SARS-CoV-2 infection. Study-wide background: Sequencing input comprised bulk RNA from unsorted whole blood; chain pairing was not available.

Of note for this clonotype: Antigen specificity is unknown.

In the library, individual cDNA molecules carried attached unique molecular identifiers. TCRdb ran MiXCR on the 5' RACE reads and lists one entry per CDR3 protein. This table holds some 34,000 distinct CDR3 sequences, 7.1% found once. The V gene's germline CDR1 is MNHEY and CDR2 SVGAGI. The junction had 17 bases not matched to a gene; V was cut back by 6 bases and J by 5 bases. The CDR3 length is 17 residues. Study-wide points: Reliance on VDJdb matching favored anti-spike CD8 responses; private and CD4 specificities were missed.

The starting material was whole blood, obtained at baseline. The chain couples TRBV6-5 to TRBJ1-1; 8 nucleotides align to TRBD1. This TCR was recovered from an adult who was a healthcare worker with PCR-confirmed SARS-CoV-2 infection or an uninfected control (not recorded which). DNA of the CDR3: TGTGCCAGCAGCTCCGCACTATCAGGGGGCGCGGGAACTGAAGCTTTCTTT. As protein: CASSSALSGGAGTEAFF.